A single sample is the source of the 24 T cell receptor beta chains below, sequenced in a study of blood T cell repertoires in COVID-19. The assay was immunoSEQ multiplex PCR, and TCRdb's table has in-frame clones only and misses some. The sample contains 100,000 or so clones, around 90% of which appear only once. Sequencing was performed on peripheral blood. The origin of the receptors is a human donor with active COVID-19. The donor label of this sample is uncertain.

The chain carries TRBV5-1 and TRBJ1-3; 7 nucleotides line up with TRBD1. V lost 0 bases and J lost 2; bases outside the gene matches: 14. The CDR3 totals 19 residues. Germline loops: CDR1 SGHRS, CDR2 YFSETQ. The CDR3 here is CASSLGPRTGEIPGNTIYF. The CDR3 nucleotides read TGCGCCAGCAGCTTGGGACCCCGCACAGGGGAGATACCTGGAAACACCATATATTTT.

The chain is built from TRBV5-5 and TRBJ2-4; D ambiguous. The CDR3 totals 12 residues. Germline values: CDR1 SGHKS, CDR2 YYEKEE (reference sequence). Trimming removed 0 bases at V and 5 bases at J, with 3 bases between. The CDR3 loop is CASSLAENIQYF. DNA for the CDR3: TGTGCCAGCAGCTTGGCAGAAAACATTCAGTACTTC.

This clone was seen a single time. This rearrangement joins TRBV28 to TRBJ1-2, with D perhaps TRBD1 (5 bases). This CDR3 is 14 amino acids long. CDR1 and CDR2 (germline): MDHEN, SYDVKM. Trimming cost V 8 bases and J 0 bases, with 13 bases left between them. DNA of the CDR3: TGTGCCAGCCGGGCTGCAGGGTCTAACTATGGCTACACCTTC. This gives the protein CASRAAGSNYGYTF.

The rearrangement links TRBV9 to TRBJ2-3; tentatively, D is TRBD1 (5 bases). V lost 4 bases and J 5 bases, leaving 11 bases between the germline ends. Germline V CDR1 and CDR2: SGDLS, YYNGEE. The CDR3 runs 13 residues. The CDR3: CASSLPRGDTQYF. The CDR3 bases are TGTGCCAGCAGCTTGCCTAGGGGAGATACGCAGTATTTT. The full variable domain, completed using reference TRBV9 and TRBJ2-3, is DSGVTQTPKHLITATGQRVTLRCSPRSGDLSVYWYQQSLDQGLQFLIQYYNGEERAKGNILERFSAQQFPDLHSELNLSSLELGDSALYFCASSLPRGDTQYFGPGTRLTVL.

The genes are TRBV4-2 and TRBJ2-2, with 7 bases matching TRBD1. J lost 6 bases, V lost 4 bases, and 8 bases had no gene match. Germline V lookup: CDR1 LGHNA, CDR2 YNFKEQ. The CDR3 covers 15 residues. CDR3 sequence (DNA): TGTGCCAGCAGCCGTCCCGACAGGGACGCCGGGGAGCTGTTTTTT. It is translated as CASSRPDRDAGELFF.

This chain links TRBV3-1 (or the pseudogene TRBV3-2) with TRBJ2-5; 8 bases fit TRBD2. In germline, CDR1 is LGHDT, CDR2 YNNKEL (reference sequence). There are 16 residues in the CDR3. The V gene end was trimmed by 2 bases and the J gene end by 2 bases; junction bases not matched to a gene: 7. Here the CDR3 DNA reads TGTGCCAGCAGCCAATGGTCGGGGGGGAGACAAGAGACCCAGTACTTC. As protein: CASSQWSGGRQETQYF.

The rearrangement links TRBV6-1 to TRBJ1-5; D is uncertain. The germline gives CDR1 MNHNS, CDR2 SASEGT. The V end was cut by 1 base, the J end by 6 bases, with 10 bases between. The CDR3 contains 14 residues. DNA of the CDR3: TGTGCCAGCAGTGAAGGGGAGTTTAGTCAGCCCCAGCATTTT. Its translation is CASSEGEFSQPQHF.

CDR3 coding DNA: TGTGCCAGTAGTTTCCGGGACAGGGGATCGCGGAATGAGCAGTTCTTC. Translation gives CASSFRDRGSRNEQFF. The chain links TRBV19 to TRBJ2-1, with TRBD1 identical over 10 bases. Germline-derived CDR1 and CDR2 are LNHDA and SQIVND (reference sequence). The CDR3 loop spans 16 amino acids. The ends lost 5 bases at V and 7 bases at J; junction bases unmatched: 11. Variable domain in full (rest from reference TRBV19 and TRBJ2-1): DGGITQSPKYLFRKEGQNVTLSCEQNLNHDAMYWYRQDPGQGLRLIYYSQIVNDFQKGDIAEGYSVSREKKESFPLTVTSAQKNPTAFYLCASSFRDRGSRNEQFFGPGTRLTVL.

The chain uses TRBV2 and TRBJ2-5, with D possibly TRBD1 on 8 matching bases. CDR1 and CDR2 from the germline V gene are SNHLY and FYNNEI. CDR3 size: 14 residues. Trimming stripped 4 bases from V and 4 bases from J, with 13 bases between. The CDR3 DNA reads TGTGCCAGCAGTGGGACAGGGAGGGGAGAGACCCAGTACTTC. Its protein product is CASSGTGRGETQYF.

The genes are TRBV5-1 and TRBJ2-2; unclear D gene. Germline loops: CDR1 SGHRS, CDR2 YFSETQ. Trimming removed 6 bases from V and 1 base from J, with 10 bases in between. The CDR3 covers 14 residues. The CDR3 sequence: CASKLTLNTGELFF. In DNA form, the CDR3 reads TGCGCCAGCAAATTGACACTGAACACCGGGGAGCTGTTTTTT.

This sequence joins TRBV7-2 and TRBJ2-7, with TRBD1 matching 11 bases. The germline V gene encodes CDR1 SGHTA and CDR2 FQGNSA. This CDR3 spans 14 amino acids. Losses at the gene ends were 1 base for V and 6 bases for J; bases not matched to a gene: 2. In DNA, the CDR3 is TGTGCCAGCAGCTTAGAGGACAGGGGGCGCGAGCAGTACTTC. This translates into CASSLEDRGREQYF.

This clone is a singleton in its sample. CDR3 in amino acids: CASSHLDRALNTEAFF. The CDR3 DNA follows: TGCGCCAGCAGCCATTTGGACAGGGCCCTGAACACTGAAGCTTTCTTT. The chain employs TRBV4-1 and TRBJ1-1; 8 bases align to TRBD1. CDR1 is MGHRA and CDR2 is YSYEKL in the germline V gene. This CDR3 is built from 16 residues. V gave up 3 bases and J gave up 0 bases; unmatched junction bases: 6.

This chain links TRBV27 with TRBJ2-7; 10 nucleotides agree with TRBD1. The CDR3 runs to 15 residues. Germline V lookup: CDR1 MNHEY, CDR2 SMNVEV (reference sequence). The junction had 5 bases not matched to a gene; V was cut back by 2 bases and J by 4 bases. The CDR3 DNA reads as TGTGCCAGCAGTTTAGGGGGACAGGGGACATACGAGCAGTACTTC. The encoded protein is CASSLGGQGTYEQYF.

The chain has TRBV11-1 and TRBJ2-3; 8 bases match TRBD2. Germline loops: CDR1 SGHAT, CDR2 FQDESV (reference sequence). Trimming removed 7 bases from V and 4 bases from J; junction bases left unmatched: 13. This CDR3 contains 16 residues. In DNA, the CDR3 is TGTGCCAGCAACCGGGGGGGGGCCAGGTTAGCAGATACGCAGTATTTT. Its translation is CASNRGGARLADTQYF.

This chain joins TRBV9 and TRBJ1-4; TRBD1 is a possible D gene (6 bases). CDR3 length: 14 amino acids. Germline V gives CDR1 SGDLS, CDR2 YYNGEE. Deletions cut 6 bases from V and 6 bases from J, with 15 bases between. The CDR3 DNA follows: TGTGCCAGCACCCCGGGGAGGGGGGATGAAAAACTGTTTTTT. Translation gives CASTPGRGDEKLFF.

In DNA form, the CDR3 reads TGTGCCAGCAGGCTGACAGGGAATTTCGGACAGCCCCAGCATTTT. It specifies CASRLTGNFGQPQHF. This chain connects TRBV6-5 to TRBJ1-5; TRBD1 aligns across 7 bases. The CDR3 runs 15 residues. Germline V gives CDR1 MNHEY, CDR2 SVGAGI. The V segment lost 6 bases and the J segment 7 bases; nucleotides outside the gene matches: 12.

V gene TRBV24-1 combines with J gene TRBJ2-1; 9 positions match TRBD2. The CDR3 loop spans 17 amino acids. The V and J ends lost 3 bases and 1 base, in that order; junction bases with no gene match: 6. Germline lookup yields CDR1 KGHDR and CDR2 SFDVKD. The CDR3 region is CATSDPTSGSSYNEQFF. CDR3 coding DNA: TGTGCCACCAGTGATCCAACTAGCGGGTCTTCCTACAATGAGCAGTTCTTC.

This clone was detected once. The chain links TRBV6-5 to TRBJ1-2; 7 nucleotides agree with TRBD1. CDR3 length: 14 amino acids. Germline V CDR1 and CDR2: MNHEY, SVGAGI. The trim removed 0 bases at V and 8 bases at J, leaving 6 bases unmatched. CDR3 bases: TGTGCCAGCAGTTACTCAGGGGGCGCGAGGGGCTACACCTTC. Its translation is CASSYSGGARGYTF.

The V call is TRBV5-4, the J call TRBJ1-2; D perhaps matches TRBD1 (5 bases). Trimming stripped 1 base from V and 2 bases from J, with 6 bases between. In germline, CDR1 is SGHNT, CDR2 YYREEE (reference sequence). This CDR3 spans 13 amino acids. CDR3 region: CASSLQGNYGYTF. The CDR3 DNA reads TGTGCCAGCAGCTTGCAGGGCAACTATGGCTACACCTTC. Variable domain in full (rest from reference TRBV5-4 and TRBJ1-2): ETGVTQSPTHLIKTRGQQVTLRCSSQSGHNTVSWYQQALGQGPQFIFQYYREEENGRGNFPPRFSGLQFPNYSSELNVNALELDDSALYLCASSLQGNYGYTFGSGTRLTVV.

The chain is built from TRBV5-4 and TRBJ2-6, with 8 positions matching TRBD1. From germline, CDR1 is SGHNT and CDR2 YYREEE (reference sequence). The CDR3 consists of 18 residues. J gave up 0 bases and V 4 bases, and 9 bases lay outside the gene matches. CDR3 sequence: CASSPLDRVPSGANVLTF. The DNA of the CDR3 is TGTGCCAGCAGCCCGTTGGACAGGGTCCCCTCTGGGGCCAACGTCCTGACTTTC.

V usage is TRBV3-1 (or the pseudogene TRBV3-2) and J usage is TRBJ2-1; TRBD2 matches at 11 bases. V gave up 9 bases and J gave up 9 bases; unmatched junction bases: 16. The length of the CDR3 is 16 residues. Germline lookup yields CDR1 LGHDT and CDR2 YNNKEL (reference sequence). DNA for the CDR3: TGTGCCAGTCAGAGGTTAGCGGGGGGGCGAGGAGGTGAGCAGTTCTTC. Translating gives CASQRLAGGRGGEQFF.

J is TRBJ1-1 and V is TRBV11-3, with a possible D match to TRBD1 (6 bases). The germline V and J ends were trimmed by 4 bases and 3 bases, with 9 bases remaining between them. The V gene's germline CDR1 is SGHNT and CDR2 YENEEA. There are 13 residues in the CDR3. Here the CDR3 reads CASSSSGDTEAFF. The CDR3 DNA is TGTGCCAGCAGCTCATCAGGGGACACTGAAGCTTTCTTT.

The genes are TRBV19 and TRBJ2-7; the D gene is possibly TRBD1 (6 bases). CDR1 LNHDA and CDR2 SQIVND come from the germline V gene (reference sequence). This CDR3 contains 14 residues. V lost 5 bases, J lost 0 bases, and 11 bases lay in between. The CDR3 region has the DNA TGTGCCAGTAGTGGGCAGGGGAACTCCTACGAGCAGTACTTC. It specifies CASSGQGNSYEQYF.

The chain employs TRBV7-2 and TRBJ2-2; the D is unclear. Trimming pared 1 base from V and 2 bases from J, leaving 8 bases between. Germline V gene data show CDR1 as SGHTA and CDR2 as FQGNSA. The length of the CDR3 is 15 residues. The CDR3 loop is CASSLGLLNTGELFF. In DNA form, the CDR3 reads TGTGCCAGCAGCTTAGGGCTCCTCAACACCGGGGAGCTGTTTTTT.